This paragraph covers one T cell receptor (beta chain) sequence. Antigen unknown. One junction end does not reproduce the germline sequence, and a read error may be involved. This specimen comes from a study of blood T cells in healthy people across ages. General study findings and limits: Unsorted PBMCs ruled out conclusive naive versus antigen-experienced comparison. Across the age range, TCR beta diversity per million T cells fell in a roughly linear way.

With a J-beta primer mix and a sample-barcoded 5' primer, a second PCR ran roughly 6 to 11 cycles. TCRdb fed the 5' RACE reads into MiXCR, producing one record per CDR3 protein. The profile shows 590,000 or so distinct CDR3 sequences, around 31% of them singletons. Germline V gene sequence: CDR1 LNHDA, CDR2 SQIVND (reference sequence). This CDR3 spans 16 amino acids. The J gene is TRBJ1-5, the V gene TRBV19; tentatively, D is TRBD1 (6 bases). The sequenced sample consisted of blood. The receptor was derived from a woman over 75 in good health. CDR3 residues: CAGSPKTGRNNQPQHF. CDR3 in DNA: TGTGCCGGTAGTCCGAAGACAGGACGAAACAATCAGCCCCAGCATTTT.